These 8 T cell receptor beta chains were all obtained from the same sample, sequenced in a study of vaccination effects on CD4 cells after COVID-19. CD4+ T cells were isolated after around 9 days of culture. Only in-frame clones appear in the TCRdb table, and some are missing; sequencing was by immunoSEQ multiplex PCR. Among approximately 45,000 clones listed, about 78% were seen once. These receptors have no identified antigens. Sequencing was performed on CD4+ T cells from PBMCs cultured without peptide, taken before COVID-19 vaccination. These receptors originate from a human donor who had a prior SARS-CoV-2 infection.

The CDR3 protein is CASSLALAGGLDTQYF. CDR3 bases: TGTGCCAGCAGCTTGGCCCTAGCGGGGGGGCTAGATACGCAGTATTTT. The chain is built from TRBV5-4 and TRBJ2-3; 12 bases agree with TRBD2. Germline V gives CDR1 SGHNT, CDR2 YYREEE (reference sequence). This CDR3 contains 16 residues. J lost 5 bases, V lost 0 bases, and 4 bases had no gene match.

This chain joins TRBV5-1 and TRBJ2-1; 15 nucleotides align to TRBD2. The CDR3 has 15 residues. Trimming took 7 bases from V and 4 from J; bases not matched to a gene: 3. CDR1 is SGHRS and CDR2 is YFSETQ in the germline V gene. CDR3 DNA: TGCGCCAGCTCCGGACTAGCGGGAGGGTACAATGAGCAGTTCTTC. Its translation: CASSGLAGGYNEQFF.

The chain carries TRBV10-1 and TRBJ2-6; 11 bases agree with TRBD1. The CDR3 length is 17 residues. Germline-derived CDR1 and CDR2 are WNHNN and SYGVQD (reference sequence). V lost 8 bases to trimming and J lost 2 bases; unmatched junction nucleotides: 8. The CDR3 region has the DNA TGCGCCAGCCACCCGGGACAGGGGGTGCCTGGGGCCAACGTCCTGACTTTC. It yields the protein CASHPGQGVPGANVLTF.

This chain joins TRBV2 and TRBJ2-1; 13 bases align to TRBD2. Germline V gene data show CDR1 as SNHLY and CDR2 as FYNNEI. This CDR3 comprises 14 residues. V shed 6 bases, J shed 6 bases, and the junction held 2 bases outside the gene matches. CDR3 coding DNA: TGTGCCAGCAGCGGACTAGCGGGAGTCAATGAGCAGTTCTTC. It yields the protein CASSGLAGVNEQFF.

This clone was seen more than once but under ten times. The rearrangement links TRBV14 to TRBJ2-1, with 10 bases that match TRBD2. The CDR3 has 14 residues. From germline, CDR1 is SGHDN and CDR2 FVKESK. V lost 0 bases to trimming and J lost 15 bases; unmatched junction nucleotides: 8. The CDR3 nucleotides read TGTGCCAGCAGCCAAGATGTGCTAGCGGGGGATCGGTTCTTC. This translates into CASSQDVLAGDRFF.

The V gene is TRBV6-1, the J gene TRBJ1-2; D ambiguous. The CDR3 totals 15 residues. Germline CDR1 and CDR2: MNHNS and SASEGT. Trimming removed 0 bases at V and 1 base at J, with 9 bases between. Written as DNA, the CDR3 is TGTGCCAGCAGTGAAGCTGGTTGGGTTAACTATGGCTACACCTTC. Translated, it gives CASSEAGWVNYGYTF.

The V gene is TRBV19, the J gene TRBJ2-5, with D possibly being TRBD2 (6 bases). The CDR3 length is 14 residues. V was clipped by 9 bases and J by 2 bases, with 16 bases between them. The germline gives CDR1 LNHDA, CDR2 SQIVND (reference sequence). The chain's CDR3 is CASTTSSEQETQYF. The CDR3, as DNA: TGTGCCAGCACGACTTCTAGCGAGCAAGAGACCCAGTACTTC.

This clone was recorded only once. This CDR3 is CAISGSGVTDTQYF. In nucleotides, the CDR3 is TGTGCCATCAGTGGTAGCGGGGTTACAGATACGCAGTATTTT. The chain couples TRBV10-3 to TRBJ2-3; 8 bases agree with TRBD2. Trimming at V came to 4 bases and at J to 3 bases, leaving 3 bases not matched to a gene. The germline V gene encodes CDR1 ENHRY and CDR2 SYGVKD. The CDR3 runs to 14 residues.